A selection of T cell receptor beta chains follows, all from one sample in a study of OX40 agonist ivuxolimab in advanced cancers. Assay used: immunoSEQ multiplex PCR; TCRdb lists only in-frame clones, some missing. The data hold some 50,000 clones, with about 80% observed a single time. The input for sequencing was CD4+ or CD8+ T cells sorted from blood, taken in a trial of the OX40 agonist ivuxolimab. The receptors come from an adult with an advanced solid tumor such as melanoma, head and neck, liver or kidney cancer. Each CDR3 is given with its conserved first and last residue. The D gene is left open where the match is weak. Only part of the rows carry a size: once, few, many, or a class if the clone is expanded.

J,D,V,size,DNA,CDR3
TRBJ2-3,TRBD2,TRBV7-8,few,TGTGCCAGCAGCTTAGGGAGAGGACTAGCGGGAGGTACGCAGTATTTT,CASSLGRGLAGGTQYF
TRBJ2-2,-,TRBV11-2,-,TGTGCCAGCAGCTACCGACAGGTCGGGAACACCGGGGAGCTGTTTTTT,CASSYRQVGNTGELFF
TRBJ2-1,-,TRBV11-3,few,TGTGCCAGCAGCTTAGCTATTGCGGCCGAAGACAATGAGCAGTTCTTC,CASSLAIAAEDNEQFF
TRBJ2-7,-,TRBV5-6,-,TGTGCCAGCAGCTTGAGACCTCCGGGAACCTACGAGCAGTACTTC,CASSLRPPGTYEQYF
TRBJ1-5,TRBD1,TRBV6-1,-,TGTGCCAGCAGCTTACAGACAGGGAATCAGCCCCAGCATTTT,CASSLQTGNQPQHF
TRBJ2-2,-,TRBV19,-,TGTGCCAGTAGTATAAACAGGTGGGCCGGGGAGCTGTTTTTT,CASSINRWAGELFF
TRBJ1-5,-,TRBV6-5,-,TGTGCCAGCAGTTACTTGACAGCCAGTTCAAATCAGCCCCAGCATTTT,CASSYLTASSNQPQHF
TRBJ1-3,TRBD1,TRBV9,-,TGTGCCAGCAGCGAAGGGGCTCTACGGACAGGGCCGAACTCTGGAAACACCATATATTTT,CASSEGALRTGPNSGNTIYF
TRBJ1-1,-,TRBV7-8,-,TGTGCCAGCAGCCCGCTTGCGGCAGGGCGACCTTTCTTT,CASSPLAAGRPFF
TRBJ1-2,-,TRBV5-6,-,TGTGCCAGCAGCTTTTGGGGTTTAAAGTATGGCTACACCTTC,CASSFWGLKYGYTF
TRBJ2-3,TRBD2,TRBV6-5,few,TGTGCCAGCGGGGCTAGCGGGAGTACAGATACGCAGTATTTT,CASGASGSTDTQYF
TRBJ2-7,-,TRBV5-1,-,TGCGCCAGCAGCTTGGGGCGGGACGTCCTTTTTTACGAGCAGTACTTC,CASSLGRDVLFYEQYF
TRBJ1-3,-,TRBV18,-,TGTGCCAGCTCACCCGGACACTTCTCTGGAAACACCATATATTTT,CASSPGHFSGNTIYF
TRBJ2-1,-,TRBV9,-,TGTGCCAGCAGCGTAGATGGACGCCGACACAATGAGCAGTTCTTC,CASSVDGRRHNEQFF
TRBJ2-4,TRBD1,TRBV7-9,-,TGTGCCAGCAGCTTAGCCGGGACAGTGACAAACATTCAGTACTTC,CASSLAGTVTNIQYF
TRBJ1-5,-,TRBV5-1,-,TGCGCCAGCAGCTTGGCGACAAACCCAGGTAGCAATCAGCCCCAGCATTTT,CASSLATNPGSNQPQHF
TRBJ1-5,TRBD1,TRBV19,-,TGTGCCAGTAGTATCGCCCGGGACAGGATCAATCAGCCCCAGCATTTT,CASSIARDRINQPQHF
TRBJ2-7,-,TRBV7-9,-,TGTGCCAGCAGCCCGTCGGGCCCCTCCTTCCGCGAGCAGTACTTC,CASSPSGPSFREQYF
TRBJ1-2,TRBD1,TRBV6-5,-,TGTGCCAGCAGTTACACGACAGGGGATGGCTACACCTTC,CASSYTTGDGYTF
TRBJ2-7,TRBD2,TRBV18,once,TGTGCCAGCTCCCGAGCGGGAGGGCACGACGAGCAGTACTTC,CASSRAGGHDEQYF
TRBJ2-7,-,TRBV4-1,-,TGCGCCAGCAGCCAAGAATCCTACGAGCAGTACTTC,CASSQESYEQYF
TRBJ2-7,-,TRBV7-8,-,TGTGCCAGCAGCTTAGATCGAGCGGCTAAGTACGAGCAGTACTTC,CASSLDRAAKYEQYF
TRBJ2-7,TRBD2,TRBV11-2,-,TGTGCCAGCAGCCTCACAGGACTAGCCGGGCACGAGCAGTACTTC,CASSLTGLAGHEQYF
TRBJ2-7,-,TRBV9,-,TGTGCCAGCAGCGCGGGAGGGGGCTTCTCCTACGAGCAGTACTTC,CASSAGGGFSYEQYF
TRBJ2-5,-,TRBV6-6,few,TGTGCCAGCAGTTACGGTCGAGAGACCCAGTACTTC,CASSYGRETQYF
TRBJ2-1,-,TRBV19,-,TGTGCCAGTAGTATAGGGGGCGGGCATAACAATGAGCAGTTCTTC,CASSIGGGHNNEQFF
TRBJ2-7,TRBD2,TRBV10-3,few,TGTGCCATCAGTGAGAGGGCTAGCGGGGCCCACGAGCAGTACTTC,CAISERASGAHEQYF
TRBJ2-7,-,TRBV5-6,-,TGTGCCAGCAGCTCGACACTTACCGAGCAGTACTTC,CASSSTLTEQYF
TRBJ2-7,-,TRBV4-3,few,TGCGCCAGCAGCCAAGACACAGTAACCTACGAGCAGTACTTC,CASSQDTVTYEQYF
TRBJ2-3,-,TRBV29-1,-,TGCAGCGTTGGGCGGCGGACTAGCACAGATACGCAGTATTTT,CSVGRRTSTDTQYF
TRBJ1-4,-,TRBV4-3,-,TGCGCCAGCAGCCAAGATATGGCTAATGAAAAACTGTTTTTT,CASSQDMANEKLFF
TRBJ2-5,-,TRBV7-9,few,TGTGCCAGCAGCTTACTGAACCAAGAGACCCAGTACTTC,CASSLLNQETQYF
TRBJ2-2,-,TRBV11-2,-,TGTGCCAGCAGCTCATTGGCAGGGAGGTTGACCGGGGAGCTGTTTTTT,CASSSLAGRLTGELFF
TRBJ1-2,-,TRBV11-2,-,TGTGCCAGCAGCTTAGAACACGGACTTAACTATGGCTACACCTTC,CASSLEHGLNYGYTF
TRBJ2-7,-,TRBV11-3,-,TGTGCCAGCAGCTTAGGTCAGAAGTCCTACGAGCAGTACTTC,CASSLGQKSYEQYF
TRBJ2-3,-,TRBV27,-,TGTGCCAGCAGTTTAGTAGGCACAGATACGCAGTATTTT,CASSLVGTDTQYF
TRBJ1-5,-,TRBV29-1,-,TGCAGCGTTGGGCAGGGCAATCAGCCCCAGCATTTT,CSVGQGNQPQHF
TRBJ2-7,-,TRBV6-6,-,TGTGCCAGCATGGGTTTGGCCGAGCAGTACTTC,CASMGLAEQYF
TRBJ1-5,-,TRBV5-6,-,TGTGCCAGCAGCTTGAACCCGCAGGGAGGCAATCAGCCCCAGCATTTT,CASSLNPQGGNQPQHF
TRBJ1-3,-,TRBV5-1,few,TGCGCCAGCAGCATGTTTTACTCTGGAAACACCATATATTTT,CASSMFYSGNTIYF
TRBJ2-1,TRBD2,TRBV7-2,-,TGTGCCAGCAGCCACAATGCAGCGGGAGGGACCGCCCACGAGCAGTTCTTC,CASSHNAAGGTAHEQFF
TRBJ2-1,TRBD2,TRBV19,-,TGTGCCAGTAATATAGGGCGGGGGATCTCCTACAATGAGCAGTTCTTC,CASNIGRGISYNEQFF
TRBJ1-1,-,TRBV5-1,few,TGCGCCAGCAGTCCCAGTAGGACTGAAGCTTTCTTT,CASSPSRTEAFF